This entry lists 17 T cell receptor beta chains sequenced from one sample in a study of CD8 T cells in ankylosing spondylitis. No antigens are known for them. TCRdb ran MiXCR on the 5' RACE reads and lists one entry per CDR3 protein. Seen here are 700,000 or so distinct CDR3 sequences, 15% to 20% observed once, and the top ten hold under 20%. Overall study findings and caveats: In ankylosing spondylitis blood, a motif of seven to nine highly homologous TCR beta variants appeared characteristic.

The sample was blood, either unsorted or a sorted T cell fraction (not recorded which). Receptor source: a male donor with ankylosing spondylitis.

The chain employs TRBV7-3 and TRBJ2-2, with D possibly being TRBD2 (6 bases). CDR3 length: 13 residues. CDR1 SGHTA and CDR2 FQGTGA come from the germline V gene. V lost 5 bases and J lost 6, with 10 bases in between. CDR3 in amino acids: CASSGGNPGELFF. The CDR3 bases are TGTGCCAGCAGCGGAGGGAATCCCGGGGAGCTGTTTTTT.

The gene calls are TRBV11-1 and TRBJ2-7; 9 nucleotides match TRBD1. This CDR3 has 16 amino acids. The V and J ends lost 5 bases and 3 bases, in that order; junction bases with no gene match: 11. CDR1 SGHAT and CDR2 FQDESV come from the germline V gene (reference sequence). The CDR3 DNA reads as TGTGCCAGCAGCCAATTCGTGGGACAGGGCAGCTACGAGCAGTACTTC. It yields the protein CASSQFVGQGSYEQYF.

This clonotype was picked up many times. The genes are TRBV15 and TRBJ2-2, with a possible D match to TRBD1 (6 bases). Germline V gene sequence: CDR1 LNHNV, CDR2 YYDKDF (reference sequence). V lost 2 bases and J lost 4, with 14 bases in between. The CDR3 spans 16 residues. CDR3: CATSRLTGSGTGELFF. CDR3 in DNA: TGTGCCACCAGCAGACTAACAGGGAGTGGCACCGGGGAGCTGTTTTTT. The whole variable domain, filled in from reference TRBV15 and TRBJ2-2, reads DAMVIQNPRYQVTQFGKPVTLSCSQTLNHNVMYWYQQKSSQAPKLLFHYYDKDFNNEADTPDNFQSRRPNTSFCFLDIRSPGLGDTAMYLCATSRLTGSGTGELFFGEGSRLTVL.

V is TRBV6-1 and J is TRBJ1-6, with a tentative D call TRBD1 (5 bases). The CDR3 has 18 amino acids. CDR1 is MNHNS, CDR2 SASEGT, per germline. V was clipped by 4 bases and J by 5 bases, with 21 bases between them. The chain's CDR3 is CASSGLGWGRRDNSPLHF. The CDR3 nucleotides are TGTGCCAGCAGTGGTTTGGGGTGGGGCCGGCGGGATAATTCACCCCTCCACTTT.

This clonotype was observed a few times. V usage is TRBV28 and J usage is TRBJ1-4; D might be TRBD1 (5 bases). Germline V gives CDR1 MDHEN, CDR2 SYDVKM. The CDR3 spans 16 residues. Trimming pared 1 base from V and 7 bases from J, leaving 16 bases between. The DNA for the CDR3 is TGTGCCAGCAGTTTATTCGGCGGGGGAGTATCTGAAAAACTGTTTTTT. Translation gives CASSLFGGGVSEKLFF.

This clonotype has ten or more counts. The chain employs TRBV20-1 and TRBJ2-1, with D unclear. The CDR3 length is 14 residues. Germline CDR1 DFQATT, CDR2 SNEGSKA (reference sequence). Trimming cost V 5 bases and J 6 bases, with 17 bases left between them. CDR3: CSAPRSVNFNEQFF. In DNA form, the CDR3 reads TGCAGTGCTCCAAGATCCGTTAACTTCAATGAGCAGTTCTTC.

The table lists this clonotype with a few counts. The chain carries TRBV20-1 and TRBJ2-7, with 9 bases fitting TRBD2. Germline CDR1 reads DFQATT; CDR2 reads SNEGSKA (reference sequence). This CDR3 is 12 amino acids long. This CDR3 is CRGTSPSLEQYF. The DNA of the CDR3 is TGCAGGGGGACTAGCCCCTCCCTCGAGCAGTACTTC.

This clonotype has a handful of counts. This rearrangement joins TRBV7-9 to TRBJ1-4, with a tentative D call TRBD1 (6 bases). This CDR3 contains 14 residues. V dropped 5 bases and J dropped 8 bases, with 15 bases sitting between them. CDR1 and CDR2 from the germline V gene are SEHNR and FQNEAQ (reference sequence). DNA of the CDR3: TGTGCCAGCAGCCGAAAGGGACAAGGCGAAAAACTGTTTTTT. This encodes CASSRKGQGEKLFF.

This clonotype was observed a few times. The chain combines TRBV7-3 with TRBJ2-1; 9 bases fit TRBD2. From germline, CDR1 is SGHTA and CDR2 FQGTGA. The junction had 5 bases not matched to a gene; V was cut back by 3 bases and J by 8 bases. The CDR3 contains 14 residues. CDR3 loop: CASSFGGGVDEQFF. CDR3 coding DNA: TGTGCCAGCAGCTTTGGCGGGGGGGTGGATGAGCAGTTCTTC.

The chain has TRBV7-8 and TRBJ1-6; a possible D gene is TRBD1 (5 bases). Trimming pared 5 bases from V and 10 bases from J, leaving 12 bases between. The length of the CDR3 is 13 residues. The germline gives CDR1 SGHVS, CDR2 FQNEAQ. The CDR3 region has the DNA TGTGCCAGCAGCACAGGTGGGGAATCACCCCTCCACTTT. Its protein is CASSTGGESPLHF.

This clonotype came up a few times. The chain has TRBV28 and TRBJ1-2, with 7 bases aligning to TRBD1. Looked up from germline, CDR1 is MDHEN and CDR2 is SYDVKM. The CDR3 is 11 amino acids. J was trimmed by 8 bases and V by 7 bases; bases with no gene match: 4. The CDR3 sequence: CASNDREGYTF. The CDR3 DNA follows: TGTGCCAGCAACGACAGGGAAGGCTACACCTTC.

The genes are TRBV5-1 and TRBJ2-2, with TRBD1 identical over 7 bases. The V segment lost 3 bases and the J segment 7 bases; nucleotides outside the gene matches: 9. Germline CDR1 and CDR2: SGHRS and YFSETQ. This CDR3 spans 15 amino acids. Here the CDR3 reads CASSYAQGKGGELFF. CDR3 bases: TGCGCCAGCAGCTACGCACAGGGGAAGGGCGGGGAGCTGTTTTTT.

CDR3 nucleotides: TGTGCCACCAGCAGAGAGCTAGCGGGAGGGGGCAATGAGCAGTTCTTC. Its translation is CATSRELAGGGNEQFF. V is TRBV15 and J is TRBJ2-1, with 12 bases lining up with TRBD2. The CDR3 covers 16 residues. Germline trimming cut 0 bases from V and 6 bases from J; bases unmatched to any gene: 3. Per the germline V gene, CDR1 is LNHNV and CDR2 is YYDKDF (reference sequence).

V and J are TRBV5-4 and TRBJ1-2, with 8 bases aligning to TRBD1. The CDR3 sequence is 15 residues long. The J segment lost 8 bases and the V segment lost 4 bases, leaving 13 bases of the junction unmatched. Germline V gives CDR1 SGHNT, CDR2 YYREEE (reference sequence). CDR3: CASSPTTEDRGGYTF. CDR3 nucleotide sequence: TGTGCCAGCAGCCCCACGACAGAAGACAGGGGCGGCTACACCTTC.

V and J are TRBV28 and TRBJ2-2, with a possible D match to TRBD1 (5 bases). Between the trimmed V and J ends, which lost 3 bases and 6 bases, there was a span of 14 bases. CDR1 MDHEN and CDR2 SYDVKM come from the germline V gene. CDR3 length: 15 residues. For the CDR3, the DNA is TGTGCCAGCAGTTTGGTGAAGGGGCCGGCCGGGGAGCTGTTTTTT. It specifies CASSLVKGPAGELFF.

This clonotype was seen only a few times. J is TRBJ2-3 and V is TRBV27; D is possibly TRBD2 (6 bases). This CDR3 is built from 16 residues. V was shortened by 5 bases and J by 2 bases, with 17 bases between the two germline ends. Germline loops: CDR1 MNHEY, CDR2 SMNVEV (reference sequence). CDR3 nucleotide sequence: TGTGCCAGCAGTCCCGGGTGGACTACGATCACAGATACGCAGTATTTT. Protein product: CASSPGWTTITDTQYF.

This clonotype was found many times. The rearrangement joins TRBV29-1 to TRBJ1-1; 9 bases are shared with TRBD1. The CDR3 sequence is 13 residues long. Germline lookup yields CDR1 SQVTM and CDR2 ANQGSEA. V gave up 6 bases and J gave up 1 base; unmatched junction bases: 3. This chain's CDR3 is CSVPGQGNTEAFF. Written as DNA, the CDR3 is TGCAGCGTCCCGGGACAGGGGAACACTGAAGCTTTCTTT. The full variable domain, in which reference TRBV29-1 and TRBJ1-1 provide the parts outside the CDR3, is SAVISQKPSRDICQRGTSLTIQCQVDSQVTMMFWYRQQPGQSLTLIATANQGSEATYESGFVIDKFPISRPNLTFSTLTVSNMSPEDSSIYLCSVPGQGNTEAFFGQGTRLTVV.